This section outlines one TCR beta chain sequence together with its context. It has no known antigen specificity. Base qualities are not at hand, and no much larger clone is one base apart. TCRbeta CDR3 regions were amplified from genomic DNA by means of the immunoSEQ Assay, a bias-controlled multiplex PCR. The authors processed their data as follows. The number of nucleated cells in each sample was estimated from the amplification of reference gene primers within the assay. To quantify the absolute abundance of each unique TCRbeta CDR3 rearrangement, sequence reads were collapsed and filtered. For each sample, productive Simpson clonality was calculated by taking the square root of Simpson's diversity index across productive rearrangements. TCRdb's version of the immuneACCESS table is confined to in-frame rearrangements and falls short of the full clone set. An unresolved V gene accounts for under half of the shortfall where checked; the remainder is of unknown origin. From that table come the V and J calls and clone size; the DNA was used to work out D and trimming. In this sample the table shows 45,000 to 65,000 clones, roughly 90% of which occur a single time. Around a tenth of the sample lies in the top ten.

The source of the sample is a study of blood T cell repertoires in COVID-19 (dated by TCRdb to 2019 to 2021). A note on the overall study: Samples covering the acute and convalescent phases of COVID-19 were provided by collaborators in the United States, Italy and Spain. Sample metadata almost always included a de-identified subject ID, COVID-19 status, age in years and sex. The prospective study material was composed of cDNA or gDNA derived from T cells, B-cell-depleted T cells, or PBMCs. Where HLA class I and class II types were available, the types were taken from metadata supplied by the sample provider, not from assay-based typing. Deeply sampled blood TCRbeta repertoires from subjects exposed to, actively infected with, or recovered from COVID-19 were included in the dataset. The repertoires were released in a freely available public database meant as a resource for research on the immune response to SARS-CoV-2. The samples were drawn from the first 160 participants of the ongoing ImmuneRACE study and from some 1,300 subjects provided by 6 global collaborators. Overall study results and their limits: The quantity of clinical and demographic metadata differed by source and by participant and was supplied without curation.

Here V drops 4 bases and J drops 2 bases, and the junction holds 7 bases not matched to any gene. The germline V gene supplies CDR1 SGHRS and CDR2 YFSETQ. Taken from cysteine to phenylalanine, the CDR3 has 16 residues. Here the CDR3 DNA is all that survives: 48 bases in frame from base 1. Whole blood was collected in K2EDTA tubes by collaborating institutions according to the institutions' own protocols. For TCRbeta analysis, collaborator samples were shipped as frozen whole blood, as isolated PBMCs, or as DNA extracted from either sample type. In this chain, TRBV5-1 is recombined with TRBJ2-3; the central 10 bases match TRBD1. The clonotype comes from a human donor with acute or convalescent COVID-19. The donor label of this sample is uncertain. Sequenced input: peripheral blood. The DNA is as follows: TGCGCCAGCAGCGCCCCGACAGGGGGCCTCACAGATACGCAGTATTTT. Translated, it reads CASSAPTGGLTDTQYF.